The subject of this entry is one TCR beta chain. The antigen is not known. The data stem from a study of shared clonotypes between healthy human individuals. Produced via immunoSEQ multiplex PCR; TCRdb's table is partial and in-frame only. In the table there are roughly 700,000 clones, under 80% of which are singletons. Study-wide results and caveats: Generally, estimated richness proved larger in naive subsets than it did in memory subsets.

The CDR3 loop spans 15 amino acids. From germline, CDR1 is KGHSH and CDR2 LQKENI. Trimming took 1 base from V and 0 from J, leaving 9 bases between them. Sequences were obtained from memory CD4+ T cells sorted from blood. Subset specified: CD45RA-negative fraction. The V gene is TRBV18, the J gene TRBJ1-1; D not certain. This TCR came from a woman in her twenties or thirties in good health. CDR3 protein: CASSPRPDMNTEAFF. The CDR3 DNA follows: TGTGCCAGCTCACCACGGCCAGACATGAACACTGAAGCTTTCTTT.